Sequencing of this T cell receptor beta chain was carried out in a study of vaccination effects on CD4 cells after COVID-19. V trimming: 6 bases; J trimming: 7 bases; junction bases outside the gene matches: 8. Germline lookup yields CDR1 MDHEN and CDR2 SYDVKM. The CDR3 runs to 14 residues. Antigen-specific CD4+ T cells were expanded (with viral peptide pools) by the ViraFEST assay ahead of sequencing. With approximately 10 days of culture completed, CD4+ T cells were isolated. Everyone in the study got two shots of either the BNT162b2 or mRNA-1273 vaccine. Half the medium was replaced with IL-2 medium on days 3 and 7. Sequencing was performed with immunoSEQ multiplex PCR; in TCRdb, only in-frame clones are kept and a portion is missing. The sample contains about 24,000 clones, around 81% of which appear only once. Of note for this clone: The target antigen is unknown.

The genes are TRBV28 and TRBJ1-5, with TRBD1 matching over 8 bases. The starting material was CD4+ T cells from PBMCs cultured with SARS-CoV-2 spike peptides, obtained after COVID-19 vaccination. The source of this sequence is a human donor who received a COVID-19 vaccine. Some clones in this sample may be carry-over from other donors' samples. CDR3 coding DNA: TGTGCCAGCAGCAGTCAGGGGGCACGGCAGCCCCAGCATTTT. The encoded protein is CASSSQGARQPQHF.